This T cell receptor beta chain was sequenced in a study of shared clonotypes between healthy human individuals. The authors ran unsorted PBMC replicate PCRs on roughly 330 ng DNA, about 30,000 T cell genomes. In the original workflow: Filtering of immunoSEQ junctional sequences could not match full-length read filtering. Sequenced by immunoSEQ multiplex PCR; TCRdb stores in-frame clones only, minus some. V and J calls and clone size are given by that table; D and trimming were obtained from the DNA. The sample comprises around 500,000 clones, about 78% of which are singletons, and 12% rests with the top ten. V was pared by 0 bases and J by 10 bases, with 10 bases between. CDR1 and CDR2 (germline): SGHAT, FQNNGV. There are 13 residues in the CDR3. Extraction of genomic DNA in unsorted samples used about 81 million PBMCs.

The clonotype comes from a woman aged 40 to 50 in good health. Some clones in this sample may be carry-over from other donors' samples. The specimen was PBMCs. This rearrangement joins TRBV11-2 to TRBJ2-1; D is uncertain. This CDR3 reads CASSLEAPQEQFF. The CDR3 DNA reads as TGTGCCAGCAGCTTAGAGGCCCCGCAAGAGCAGTTCTTC.